This T cell receptor beta chain derives from a study of cytomegalovirus exposure and HLA in healthy donors. Findings and caveats of the study: In a later analysis, TCR beta V- and J-gene trimming showed a link to a missense DCLRE1C variant. Cytomegalovirus status was reportedly diagnosed by the classifier with high specificity and sensitivity.

Vbeta (60) and Jbeta (13) primers were used in the PCR. TCRdb's table, derived via immunoSEQ multiplex PCR, lists solely in-frame clones and lacks some. There are over 150,000 clones in the sample; about 70% occur only once, and less than 3.5% lies in the top ten. As to this clone: Antigen unknown. Germline is not matched at one junction end, which may reflect a read error.

This CDR3 has 15 amino acids. Germline V CDR1 and CDR2: SSHAT, FNYEAQ (reference sequence). V is TRBV7-7 and J is TRBJ2-5, with TRBD2 matching over 11 bases. Material: PBMCs. The sequence was collected from a woman between 40 and 50 years old in good health and CMV-seropositive. CDR3 nucleotide sequence: TGTGCTAGCAGCTCCCCGACTAGCGGGAAAGAGACCCAGTACTTC. The encoded protein is CASSSPTSGKETQYF.